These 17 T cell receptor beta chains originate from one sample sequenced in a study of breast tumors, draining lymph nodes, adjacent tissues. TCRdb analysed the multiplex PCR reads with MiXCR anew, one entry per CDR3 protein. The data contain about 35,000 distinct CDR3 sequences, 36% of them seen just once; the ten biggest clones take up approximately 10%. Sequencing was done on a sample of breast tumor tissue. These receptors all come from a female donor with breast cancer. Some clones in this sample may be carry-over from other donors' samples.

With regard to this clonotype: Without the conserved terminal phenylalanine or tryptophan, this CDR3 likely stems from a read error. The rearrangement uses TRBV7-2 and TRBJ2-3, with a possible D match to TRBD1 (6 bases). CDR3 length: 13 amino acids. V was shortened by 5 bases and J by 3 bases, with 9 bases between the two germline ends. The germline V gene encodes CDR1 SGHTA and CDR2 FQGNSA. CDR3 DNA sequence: TGTGCCAGCAGCCCACAGGGAACAGATACGCAGTATTCT. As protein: CASSPQGTDTQYS.

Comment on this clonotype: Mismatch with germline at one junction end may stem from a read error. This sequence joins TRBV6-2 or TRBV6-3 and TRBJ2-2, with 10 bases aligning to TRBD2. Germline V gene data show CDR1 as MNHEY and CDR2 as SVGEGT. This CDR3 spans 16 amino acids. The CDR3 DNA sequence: TGTGCCAGCAGTATAGCGGGGGGATTGAACACCGGGAAGCTGTTTTTT. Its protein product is CASSIAGGLNTGKLFF.

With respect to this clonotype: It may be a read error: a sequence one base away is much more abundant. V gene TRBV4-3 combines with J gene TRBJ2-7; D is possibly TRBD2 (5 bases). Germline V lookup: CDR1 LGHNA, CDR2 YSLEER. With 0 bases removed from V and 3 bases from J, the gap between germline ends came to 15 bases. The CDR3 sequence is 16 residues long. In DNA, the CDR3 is TGCGCCAGCAGCCAAGATCTCAGGACTTCACACTACGAGCAGTACTTC. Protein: CASSQDLRTSHYEQYF.

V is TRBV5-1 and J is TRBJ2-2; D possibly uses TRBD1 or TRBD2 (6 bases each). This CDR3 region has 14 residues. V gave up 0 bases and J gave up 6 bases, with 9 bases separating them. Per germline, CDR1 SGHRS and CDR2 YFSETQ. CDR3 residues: CASSLDGGPGELFF. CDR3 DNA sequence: TGCGCCAGCAGCTTGGATGGGGGGCCCGGGGAGCTGTTTTTT.

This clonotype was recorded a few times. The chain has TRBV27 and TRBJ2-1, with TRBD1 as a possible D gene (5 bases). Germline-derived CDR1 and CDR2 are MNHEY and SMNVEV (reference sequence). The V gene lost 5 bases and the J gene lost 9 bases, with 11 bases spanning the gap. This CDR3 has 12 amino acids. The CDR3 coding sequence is TGTGCCAGCAGTCCCCCTAGGGGTGAGCAGTTCTTC. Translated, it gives CASSPPRGEQFF.

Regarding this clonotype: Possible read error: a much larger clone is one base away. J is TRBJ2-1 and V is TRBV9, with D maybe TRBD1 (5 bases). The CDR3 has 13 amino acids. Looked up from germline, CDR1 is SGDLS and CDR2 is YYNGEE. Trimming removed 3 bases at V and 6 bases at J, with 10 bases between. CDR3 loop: CASSEDRCNEQFF. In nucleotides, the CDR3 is TGTGCCAGCAGCGAAGACAGATGCAATGAGCAGTTCTTC. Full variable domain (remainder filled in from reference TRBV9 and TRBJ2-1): DSGVTQTPKHLITATGQRVTLRCSPRSGDLSVYWYQQSLDQGLQFLIQYYNGEERAKGNILERFSAQQFPDLHSELNLSSLELGDSALYFCASSEDRCNEQFFGPGTRLTVL.

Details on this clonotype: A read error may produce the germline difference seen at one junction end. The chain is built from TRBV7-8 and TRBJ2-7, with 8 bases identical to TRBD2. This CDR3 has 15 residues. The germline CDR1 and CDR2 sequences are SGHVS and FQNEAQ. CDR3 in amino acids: CASSLELAGTYKQYF. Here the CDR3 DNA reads TGTGCCAGCAGCTTAGAGTTAGCGGGAACCTACAAGCAGTACTTC.

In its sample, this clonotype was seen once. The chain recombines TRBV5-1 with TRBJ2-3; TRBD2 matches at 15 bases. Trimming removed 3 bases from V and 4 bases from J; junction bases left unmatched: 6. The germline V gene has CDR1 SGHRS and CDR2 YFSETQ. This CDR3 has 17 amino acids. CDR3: CASSYRTSGRGADTQYF. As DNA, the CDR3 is TGCGCCAGCAGCTACCGGACTAGCGGGAGGGGGGCAGATACGCAGTATTTT.

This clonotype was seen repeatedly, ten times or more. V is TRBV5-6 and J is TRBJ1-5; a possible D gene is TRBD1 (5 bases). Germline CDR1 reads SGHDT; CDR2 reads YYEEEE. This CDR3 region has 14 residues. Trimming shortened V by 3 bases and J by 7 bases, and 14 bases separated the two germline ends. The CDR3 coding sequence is TGTGCCAGCAGCTCGGGGCCCATGATACAGCCCCAGCATTTT. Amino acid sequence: CASSSGPMIQPQHF.

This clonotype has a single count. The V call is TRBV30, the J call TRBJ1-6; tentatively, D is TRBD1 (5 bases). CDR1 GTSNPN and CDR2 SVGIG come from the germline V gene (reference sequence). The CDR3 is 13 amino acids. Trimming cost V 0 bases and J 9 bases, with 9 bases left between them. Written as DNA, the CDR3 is TGTGCCTGGAGTGTGAGGGGCAGTTCACCCCTCCACTTT. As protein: CAWSVRGSSPLHF.

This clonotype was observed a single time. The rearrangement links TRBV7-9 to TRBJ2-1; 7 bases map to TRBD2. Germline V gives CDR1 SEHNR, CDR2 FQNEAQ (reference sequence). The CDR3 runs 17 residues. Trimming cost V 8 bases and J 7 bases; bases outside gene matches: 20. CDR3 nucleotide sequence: TGTGCCAGCGGCCATCCAGCGGGACTCTCGTCATTGAATGAGCAGTTCTTC. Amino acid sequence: CASGHPAGLSSLNEQFF.

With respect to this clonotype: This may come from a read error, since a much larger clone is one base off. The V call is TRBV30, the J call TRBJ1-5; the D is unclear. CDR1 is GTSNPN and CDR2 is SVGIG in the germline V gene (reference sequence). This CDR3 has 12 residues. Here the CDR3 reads CAWSPAGQRQHF. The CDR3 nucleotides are TGTGCCTGGAGCCCCGCTGGTCAGCGCCAGCATTTT.

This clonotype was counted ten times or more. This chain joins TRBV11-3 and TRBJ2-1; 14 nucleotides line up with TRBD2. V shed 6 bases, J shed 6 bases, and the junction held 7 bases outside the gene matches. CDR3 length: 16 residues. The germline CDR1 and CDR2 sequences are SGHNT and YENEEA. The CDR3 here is CASRPRTSGRSNEQFF. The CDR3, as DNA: TGTGCCAGCAGGCCTAGGACTAGCGGGAGGTCCAATGAGCAGTTCTTC.

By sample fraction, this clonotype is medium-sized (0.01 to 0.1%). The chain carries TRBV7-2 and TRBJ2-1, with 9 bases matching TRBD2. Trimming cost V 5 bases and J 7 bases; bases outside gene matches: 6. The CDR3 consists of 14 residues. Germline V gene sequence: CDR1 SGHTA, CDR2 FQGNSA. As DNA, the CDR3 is TGTGCCAGCAGCAAGGGACTAGCTCGGAATGAGCAGTTCTTC. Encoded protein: CASSKGLARNEQFF.

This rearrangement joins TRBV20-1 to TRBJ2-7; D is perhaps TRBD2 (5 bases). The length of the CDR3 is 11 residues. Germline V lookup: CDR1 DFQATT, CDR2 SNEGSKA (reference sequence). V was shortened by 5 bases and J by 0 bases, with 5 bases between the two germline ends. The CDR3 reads CSADYSYEQYF. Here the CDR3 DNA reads TGCAGTGCTGACTACTCCTACGAGCAGTACTTC.

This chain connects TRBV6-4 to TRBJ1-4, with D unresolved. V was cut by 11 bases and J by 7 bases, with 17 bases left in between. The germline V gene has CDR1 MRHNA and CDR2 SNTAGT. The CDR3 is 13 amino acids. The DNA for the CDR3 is TGTGCCGGACTCCCCCGCCCATCTGAAAAACTGTTTTTT. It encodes CAGLPRPSEKLFF.

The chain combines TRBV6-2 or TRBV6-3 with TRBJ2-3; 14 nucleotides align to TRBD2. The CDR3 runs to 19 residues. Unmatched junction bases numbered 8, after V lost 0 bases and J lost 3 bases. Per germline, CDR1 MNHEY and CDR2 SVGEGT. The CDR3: CASSYSRGLAGARTDTQYF. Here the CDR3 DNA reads TGTGCCAGCAGTTACTCGAGGGGACTAGCGGGAGCGCGGACAGATACGCAGTATTTT.